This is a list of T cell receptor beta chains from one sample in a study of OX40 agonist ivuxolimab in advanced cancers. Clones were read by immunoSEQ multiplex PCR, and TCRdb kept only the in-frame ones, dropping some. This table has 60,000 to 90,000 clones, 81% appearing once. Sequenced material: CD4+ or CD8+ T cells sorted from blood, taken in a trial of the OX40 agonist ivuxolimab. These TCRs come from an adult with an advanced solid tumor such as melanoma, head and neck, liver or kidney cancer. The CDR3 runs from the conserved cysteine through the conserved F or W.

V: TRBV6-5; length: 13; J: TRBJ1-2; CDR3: CASSYRGEEGYTF
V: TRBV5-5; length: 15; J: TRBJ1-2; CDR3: CASSQTTGENYGYTF
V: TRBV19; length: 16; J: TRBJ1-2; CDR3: CASRGVSRISNYGYTF
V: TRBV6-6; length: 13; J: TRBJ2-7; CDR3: CASSRDLLYEQYF
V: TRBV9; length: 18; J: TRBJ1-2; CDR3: CASSVFSGTGKGHYGYTF
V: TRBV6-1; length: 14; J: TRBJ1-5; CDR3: CASSENWGHQPQHF
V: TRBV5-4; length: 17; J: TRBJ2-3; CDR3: CASSPKGFSGKSDTQYF
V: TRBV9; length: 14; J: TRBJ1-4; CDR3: CASSVAAANEKLFF
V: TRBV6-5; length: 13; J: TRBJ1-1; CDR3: CASRQTDHTEAFF
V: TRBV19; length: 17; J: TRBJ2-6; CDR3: CASSPQGRPSGANVLTF
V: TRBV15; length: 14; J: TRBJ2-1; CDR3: CATSRGTSGNEQFF
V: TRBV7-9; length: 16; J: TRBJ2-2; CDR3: CASSTWEGGSTGELFF
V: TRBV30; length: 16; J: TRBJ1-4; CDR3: CAWRSGPGQTNEKLFF
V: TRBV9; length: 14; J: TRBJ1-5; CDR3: CASSEGGSSQPQHF
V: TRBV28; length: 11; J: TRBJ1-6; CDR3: CASSLRGPLHF
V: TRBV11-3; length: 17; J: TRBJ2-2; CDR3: CASSQATSLTYTGELFF
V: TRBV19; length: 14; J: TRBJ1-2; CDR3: CASSARQGSYGYTF
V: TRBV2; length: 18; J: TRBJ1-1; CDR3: CASSEKARQSDMNTEAFF
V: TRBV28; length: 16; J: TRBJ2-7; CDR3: CASKPPRTAPEDEQYF
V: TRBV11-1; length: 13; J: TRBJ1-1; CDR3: CASSFMGGTEAFF
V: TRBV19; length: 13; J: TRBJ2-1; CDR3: CASSISSYNEQFF
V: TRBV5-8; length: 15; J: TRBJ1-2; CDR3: CASSRTGALLGGYTF
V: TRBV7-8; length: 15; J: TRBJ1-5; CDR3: CASSLERGAGQPQHF
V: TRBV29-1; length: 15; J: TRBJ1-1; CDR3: CSVVVVGRTNTEAFF